This T cell receptor beta chain appears in the sequencing data of a study of T cells expressing NK-cell markers. Study overall: Among eight sequenced donors, seven carried HCMV seropositivity while one was seronegative. Study findings and constraints: In a group of 5 or 6 donors, dominant NKG2C+ clonotypes represented roughly 1.0-7.5% of CD8+ T cells. For a few donors, these clonotypes were likewise the leading ones in the CD3+CD56-NKG2C+ fraction.

Reprocessing the 5' RACE reads, TCRdb reports a single entry for every CDR3 protein and omits DNA. Recorded here are over 150,000 distinct CDR3 sequences; the top ten clones represent around 35%. The V gene's germline CDR1 is MNHEY and CDR2 SVGEGT. The CDR3 spans 15 residues. As concerns this clonotype: What it binds is unknown.

The rearrangement links TRBV6-2 or TRBV6-3 to TRBJ2-7; the D call from TCRdb, TRBD1, cannot be confirmed without DNA. The sample comprised blood T cells: a sorted CD56 or NKG2C T cell subset, CD4+ or CD8+ T cells, or bulk PBMC T cells (not recorded which). This TCR derives from a woman aged 45-65 years in good health. CDR3 sequence: CASLLLGPNNYEQYF.